This TCR beta chain was identified during a study of PD-L1 blockade in urothelial cancer. In germline, CDR1 is MDHEN, CDR2 SYDVKM. J gave up 6 bases and V 8 bases, and 10 bases lay outside the gene matches. CDR3 length: 14 amino acids. The method was immunoSEQ multiplex PCR; TCRdb's version includes in-frame clones alone and lacks a portion of them. The sample has some 100,000 clones, 91% seen once. The material sequenced was PBMCs, taken around atezolizumab (anti-PD-L1) treatment. The genes are TRBV28 and TRBJ1-1, with 9 bases identical to TRBD1. This TCR was recovered from a woman at least 80 years old with urothelial cancer. CDR3 sequence reads: CASRPGQGISEAFF. The CDR3 DNA sequence: TGTGCCAGCCGACCGGGACAGGGAATTTCTGAAGCTTTCTTT. Combining the CDR3 with reference TRBV28 and TRBJ1-1 gives the whole variable domain DVKVTQSSRYLVKRTGEKVFLECVQDMDHENMFWYRQDPGLGLRLIYFSYDVKMKEKGDIPEGYSVSREKKERFSLILESASTNQTSMYLCASRPGQGISEAFFGQGTRLTVV.